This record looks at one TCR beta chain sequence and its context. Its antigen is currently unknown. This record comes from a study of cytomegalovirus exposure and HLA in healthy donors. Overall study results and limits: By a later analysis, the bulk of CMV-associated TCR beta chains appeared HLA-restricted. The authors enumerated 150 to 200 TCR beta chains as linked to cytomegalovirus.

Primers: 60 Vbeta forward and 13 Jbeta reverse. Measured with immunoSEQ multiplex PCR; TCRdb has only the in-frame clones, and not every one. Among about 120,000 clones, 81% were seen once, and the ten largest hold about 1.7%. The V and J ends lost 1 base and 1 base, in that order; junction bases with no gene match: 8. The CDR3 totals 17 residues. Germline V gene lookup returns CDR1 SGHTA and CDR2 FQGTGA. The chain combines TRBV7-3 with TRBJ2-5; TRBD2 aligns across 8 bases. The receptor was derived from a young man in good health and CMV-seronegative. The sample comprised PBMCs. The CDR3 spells CASSLRAGGLPQETQYF. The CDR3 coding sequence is TGTGCCAGCAGCTTAAGGGCGGGGGGACTACCCCAAGAGACCCAGTACTTC.